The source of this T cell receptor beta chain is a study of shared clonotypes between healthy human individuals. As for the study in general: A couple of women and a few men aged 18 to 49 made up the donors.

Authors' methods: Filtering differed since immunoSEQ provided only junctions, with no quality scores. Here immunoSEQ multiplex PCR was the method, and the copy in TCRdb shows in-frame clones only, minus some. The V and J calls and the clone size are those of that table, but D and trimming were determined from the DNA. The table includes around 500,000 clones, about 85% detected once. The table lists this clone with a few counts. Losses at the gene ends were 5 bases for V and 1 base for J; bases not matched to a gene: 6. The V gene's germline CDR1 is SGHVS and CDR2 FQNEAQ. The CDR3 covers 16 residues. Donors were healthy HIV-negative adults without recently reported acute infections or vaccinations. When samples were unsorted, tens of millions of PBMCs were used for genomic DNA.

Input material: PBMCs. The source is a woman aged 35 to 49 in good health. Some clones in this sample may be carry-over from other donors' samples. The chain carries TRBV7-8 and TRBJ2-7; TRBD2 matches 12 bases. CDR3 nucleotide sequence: TGTGCCAGCAGCGCCCGACTAGCGGGAGTTTCCTACGAGCAGTACTTC. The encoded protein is CASSARLAGVSYEQYF.